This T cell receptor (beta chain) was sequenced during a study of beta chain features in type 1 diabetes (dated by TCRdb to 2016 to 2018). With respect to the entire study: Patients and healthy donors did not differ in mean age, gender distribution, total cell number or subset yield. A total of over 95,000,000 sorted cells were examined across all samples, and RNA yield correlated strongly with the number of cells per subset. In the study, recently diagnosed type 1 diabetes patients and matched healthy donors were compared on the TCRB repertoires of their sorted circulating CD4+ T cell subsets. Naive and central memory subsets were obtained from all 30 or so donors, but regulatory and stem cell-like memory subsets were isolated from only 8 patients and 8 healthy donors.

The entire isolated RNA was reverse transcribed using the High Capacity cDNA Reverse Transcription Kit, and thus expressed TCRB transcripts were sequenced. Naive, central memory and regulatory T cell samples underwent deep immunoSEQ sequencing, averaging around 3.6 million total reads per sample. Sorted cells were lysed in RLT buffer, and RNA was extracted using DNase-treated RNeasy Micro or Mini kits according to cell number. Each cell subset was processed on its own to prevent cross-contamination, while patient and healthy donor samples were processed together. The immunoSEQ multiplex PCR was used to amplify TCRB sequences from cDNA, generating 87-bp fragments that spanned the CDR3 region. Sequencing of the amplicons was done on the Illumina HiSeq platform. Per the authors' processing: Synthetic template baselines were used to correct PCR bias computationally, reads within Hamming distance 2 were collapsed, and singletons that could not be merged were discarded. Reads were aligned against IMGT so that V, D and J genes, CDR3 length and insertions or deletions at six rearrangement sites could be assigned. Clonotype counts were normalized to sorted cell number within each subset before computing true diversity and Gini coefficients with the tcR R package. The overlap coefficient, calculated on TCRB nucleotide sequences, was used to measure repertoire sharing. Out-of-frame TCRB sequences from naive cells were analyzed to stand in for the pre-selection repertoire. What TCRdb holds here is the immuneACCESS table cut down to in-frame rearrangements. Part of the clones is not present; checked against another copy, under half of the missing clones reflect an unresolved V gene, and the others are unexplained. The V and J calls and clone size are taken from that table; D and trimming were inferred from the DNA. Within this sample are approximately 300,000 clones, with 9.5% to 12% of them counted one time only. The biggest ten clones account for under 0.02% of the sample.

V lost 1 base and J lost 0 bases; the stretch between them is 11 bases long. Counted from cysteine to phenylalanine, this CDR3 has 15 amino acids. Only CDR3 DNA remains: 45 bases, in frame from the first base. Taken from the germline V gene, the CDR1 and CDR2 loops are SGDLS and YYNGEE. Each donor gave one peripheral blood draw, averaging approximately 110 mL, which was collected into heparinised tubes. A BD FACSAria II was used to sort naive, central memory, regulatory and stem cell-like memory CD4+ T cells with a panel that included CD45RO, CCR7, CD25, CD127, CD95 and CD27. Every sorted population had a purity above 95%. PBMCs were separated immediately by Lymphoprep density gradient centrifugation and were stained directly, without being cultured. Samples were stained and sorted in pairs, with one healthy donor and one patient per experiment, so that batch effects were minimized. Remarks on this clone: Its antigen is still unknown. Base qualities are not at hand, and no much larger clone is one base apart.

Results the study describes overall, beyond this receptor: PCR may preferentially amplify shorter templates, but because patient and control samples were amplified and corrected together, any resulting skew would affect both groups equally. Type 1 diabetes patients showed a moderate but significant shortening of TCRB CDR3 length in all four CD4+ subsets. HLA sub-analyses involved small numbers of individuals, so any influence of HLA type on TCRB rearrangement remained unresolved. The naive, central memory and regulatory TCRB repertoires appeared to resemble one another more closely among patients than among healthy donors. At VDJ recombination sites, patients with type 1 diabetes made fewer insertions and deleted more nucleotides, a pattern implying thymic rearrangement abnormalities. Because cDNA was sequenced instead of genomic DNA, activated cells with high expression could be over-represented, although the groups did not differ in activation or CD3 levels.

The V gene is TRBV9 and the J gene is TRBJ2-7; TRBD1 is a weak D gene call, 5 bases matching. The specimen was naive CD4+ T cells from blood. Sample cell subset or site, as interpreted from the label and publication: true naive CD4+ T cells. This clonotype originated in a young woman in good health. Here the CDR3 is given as CASSVTTESSYEQYF. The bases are TGTGCCAGCAGCGTAACGACAGAGAGCTCCTACGAGCAGTACTTC.